One sample yielded the 12 T cell receptor beta chains listed below, sequenced in a study of blood T cells in healthy people across ages. A second PCR of 7 to 11 cycles used a sample-barcoded 5' primer and a J-beta primer mix. TCRdb called the 5' RACE reads again in MiXCR, with one record for every CDR3 protein. Among 700,000 or so distinct CDR3 sequences listed, about 43% were seen once. The sequencing sample was made of blood. The receptors stem from a man older than 75 in good health.

Comments on this clonotype: One end of the junction varies from germline; a read error may be responsible. This chain links TRBV6-2 or TRBV6-3 with TRBJ2-1, with unresolved D. CDR1 and CDR2 (germline): MNHEY, SVGEGT. CDR3 length: 17 residues. CDR3 loop: CASSLLASRSSYNKQFF. The CDR3, as DNA: TGTGCCAGCAGCCTATTGGCCTCCCGTAGCTCCTACAATAAGCAGTTCTTC.

This clonotype was observed a single time. The genes are TRBV4-3 and TRBJ1-2; possible D gene TRBD1, 5 bases. The CDR3 is 14 amino acids. V lost 2 bases and J 4 bases, leaving 11 bases between the germline ends. In germline, CDR1 is LGHNA, CDR2 YSLEER. The CDR3 DNA follows: TGCGCCAGCAGCCAAAGGGGACTAAGCTATGGCTACACCTTC. Its translation: CASSQRGLSYGYTF.

J is TRBJ2-1 and V is TRBV4-3, with D hard to call. Germline V CDR1 and CDR2: LGHNA, YSLEER. The CDR3 is made up of 16 amino acids. V was pared by 0 bases and J by 8 bases, with 17 bases between. CDR3 sequence (DNA): TGCGCCAGCAGCCAAGATGGTAGGAGACCCGTGGATGAGCAGTTCTTC. This translates into CASSQDGRRPVDEQFF.

This chain uses TRBV6-6 with TRBJ2-5; D possibly corresponds to TRBD2 (6 bases). The CDR3 length is 15 residues. V lost 4 bases and J lost 1, with 13 bases in between. CDR1 and CDR2 from the germline V gene are MNHNY and SVGAGI (reference sequence). CDR3 sequence reads: CASSSPWDFQETQYF. CDR3 nucleotide sequence: TGTGCCAGCAGTTCTCCCTGGGACTTCCAAGAGACCCAGTACTTC.

The gene calls are TRBV12-3 or TRBV12-4 and TRBJ2-3; the match to TRBD1 covers 7 bases. The CDR3 length is 15 residues. Trimming cost V 3 bases and J 5 bases; bases outside gene matches: 8. This CDR3 reads CASSFATGAKDTQYF. The DNA of the CDR3 is TGTGCCAGCAGTTTTGCCACAGGGGCTAAAGATACGCAGTATTTT.

This clonotype has a handful of counts. The V gene is TRBV20-1, the J gene TRBJ1-5; D remains ambiguous. Trimming left V 6 bases short and J 4 bases short, with 13 bases between. The germline gives CDR1 DFQATT, CDR2 SNEGSKA (reference sequence). There are 13 residues in the CDR3. CDR3 sequence: CSALGSFNQPQHF. CDR3 nucleotide sequence: TGCAGTGCACTTGGGTCTTTTAATCAGCCCCAGCATTTT.

This clonotype was seen once. The chain links TRBV10-3 to TRBJ2-5, with TRBD1 identical over 8 bases. The V gene's germline CDR1 is ENHRY and CDR2 SYGVKD. The CDR3 totals 13 residues. Trimming took 10 bases from V and 5 from J; bases not matched to a gene: 9. CDR3 coding DNA: TGTGCCACCAAGGTACAGGGGGAGGAGACCCAGTACTTC. Translating it yields CATKVQGEETQYF.

As for this clonotype: A much larger clone lies one base from this, so it may be a read error. The chain employs TRBV6-5 and TRBJ2-1; 9 nucleotides match TRBD1. CDR1 and CDR2 (germline): MNHEY, SVGAGI. This CDR3 is built from 16 residues. Unmatched junction bases numbered 13, after V lost 6 bases and J lost 7 bases. The CDR3, as DNA: TGTGCCAGCAGCTACGAGGGGACAGGGTTTATAAATGAGCAGTTCTTC. This codes for CASSYEGTGFINEQFF.

The V gene is TRBV6-2 or TRBV6-3, the J gene TRBJ2-2, with D possibly being TRBD1 (5 bases). The CDR3 has 16 residues. V lost 0 bases to trimming and J lost 5 bases, with 13 bases between them. Germline CDR1 reads MNHEY; CDR2 reads SVGEGT. The CDR3 sequence: CASSYSRQGNTGELFF. CDR3 sequence (DNA): TGTGCCAGCAGTTACTCGCGGCAGGGAAATACCGGGGAGCTGTTTTTT.

The rearrangement uses TRBV7-9 and TRBJ1-6, with D tentatively TRBD1 (6 bases). The CDR3 runs 14 residues. From germline, CDR1 is SEHNR and CDR2 FQNEAQ (reference sequence). V was pared by 6 bases and J by 9 bases, with 15 bases between. The CDR3 loop is CASSQKGHSSPLHF. CDR3 DNA: TGTGCCAGCAGTCAGAAGGGACACTCTTCACCCCTCCACTTT.

The chain uses TRBV27 and TRBJ2-1; D may match TRBD1 or TRBD2 (5 bases each). This CDR3 is built from 14 residues. Germline V lookup: CDR1 MNHEY, CDR2 SMNVEV (reference sequence). The V end was cut by 6 bases, the J end by 9 bases, with 18 bases between. CDR3 nucleotide sequence: TGTGCCAGCAGCCCTAGGCGGTCAGGGACTGAGCAGTTCTTC. It codes for CASSPRRSGTEQFF.

The chain carries TRBV4-3 and TRBJ2-4, with 10 bases fitting TRBD1. J gave up 4 bases and V 4 bases, and 4 bases lay outside the gene matches. The germline CDR1 and CDR2 sequences are LGHNA and YSLEER. This CDR3 is 15 amino acids long. The CDR3 region has the DNA TGCGCCAGCAGCCCTCGGACAGGGGGTAAAAACATTCAGTACTTC. This sequence encodes CASSPRTGGKNIQYF.